This TCR beta chain was captured by sequencing in a study of blood T cells in healthy people across ages. The CDR3 is 15 residues long. The V gene's germline CDR1 is SGHAT and CDR2 FQNNGV. V gave up 1 base and J gave up 4 bases; unmatched junction bases: 5. A second PCR, run for roughly 7 to 11 cycles, used a sample-barcoded 5' primer plus a J-beta primer mix. In TCRdb, the 5' RACE reads were re-called with MiXCR into one record per CDR3 protein. The sample holds roughly 1.4 million distinct CDR3 sequences, around 55% seen once. There are a few counts of this clonotype. The specimen was blood. This receptor was taken from a man aged 18 to 30 in good health. The chain links TRBV11-2 to TRBJ2-3; TRBD1 aligns across 7 bases. CDR3 amino acids: CASSLGDSRADTQYF. The CDR3 region has the DNA TGTGCCAGCAGCTTAGGGGACAGCCGGGCAGATACGCAGTATTTT.